Listed below are T cell receptor beta chains from one sample, sequenced in a study of shared clonotypes between healthy human individuals. Using immunoSEQ multiplex PCR, the repertoire was profiled, and TCRdb retains in-frame clones only, with some absent. Among 2 million to 2.5 million clones listed, 93% were seen once. Sequencing was performed on naive CD8+ T cells from PBMCs. Source of these receptors: a man younger than 35 in good health. Some clones in this sample may be carry-over from other donors' samples. CDR3s include the opening cysteine and the closing phenylalanine or tryptophan. Clone sizes are given selectively: once, few, many, or a class where the clone is expanded.

>.|TRBJ1-2|TRBV28
CASSPGSLYGYTF
>.|TRBJ1-1|TRBV25-1
CASMGDRNTEAFF
>once|TRBJ2-7|TRBV7-3
CASSYRGSGDYEQYF
>.|TRBJ2-6|TRBV9
CASSDKRDVAGANVLTF
>once|TRBJ2-7|TRBV4-2
CASSQALAPHEQYF
>.|.|TRBV30
CAWSVEVRGQDEQYF
>.|TRBJ2-1|TRBV28
CASRRGTYSYNEQFF
>.|TRBJ2-5|TRBV7-9
CASSPSGIAGQETQYF
>.|TRBJ2-6|TRBV9
CASSVSPSERSGANVLTF
>.|TRBJ2-5|TRBV4-3
CASSRTTGSKETQYF
>.|TRBJ2-1|TRBV6-1
CASSGGLAGGPSSYNEQFF
>.|TRBJ2-1|TRBV19
CASSISSGTYNEQFF
>.|TRBJ1-1|TRBV19
CATQGIWGTEAFF
>.|TRBJ2-2|TRBV9
CASSVVLGRELFF
>.|TRBJ2-7|TRBV4-1
CASSQRGALEQYF
>.|TRBJ1-5|TRBV2
CASSSGTGKRGNQPQHF
>.|TRBJ1-2|TRBV4-1
CASSQVRPGGGYTF
>.|TRBJ2-1|TRBV4-2
CASSQELAGYNEQFF
>.|TRBJ2-1|TRBV7-6
CASSLVAGPYNEQFF
>.|TRBJ2-7|TRBV28
CAVTGLGEQYF
>.|TRBJ1-2|TRBV12-5
CASGWEGLSYGYTF
>.|TRBJ1-1|TRBV4-1
CASSGKKGSTEAFF
>few|TRBJ1-2|TRBV4-1
CASSHLPGQGVKNYGYTF
>.|TRBJ2-7|TRBV27
CASSLTGTGAYEQYF
>.|TRBJ1-2|TRBV30
CAWSDRNNYGYTF
>.|TRBJ2-1|TRBV5-1
CASSLWDDPVDEQFF
>.|TRBJ2-1|TRBV4-2
CASSQDPSSYNEQFF
>.|TRBJ2-3|TRBV7-2
CASSGGLAGTDTQYF
>.|TRBJ2-2|TRBV10-2
CASSERQPYTGELFF
>.|TRBJ2-3|TRBV15
CATRASALTDTQYF
>.|TRBJ2-1|TRBV19
CASSMTGYNEQFF
>.|TRBJ2-3|TRBV9
CASSPNRGSTDTQYF
>.|TRBJ2-1|TRBV28
CASSLPGTYNEQFF
>.|TRBJ2-1|TRBV9
CASSASSGRAFNEQFF
>.|TRBJ1-2|TRBV9
CASTPGQGAYGYTF
>.|TRBJ2-1|TRBV27
CASSLVGAYNEQFF
>.|TRBJ2-5|TRBV25-1
CASSETGQETQYF
>.|TRBJ2-3|TRBV11-3
CASSFGTADTQYF
>once|TRBJ2-5|TRBV9
CASSVAGTDQETQYF
>.|TRBJ1-1|TRBV6-5
CASRPGRNTEAFF